The 4 T cell receptor beta chains below all came from one sample that was sequenced in a study of beta chain features in type 1 diabetes. cDNA synthesis used the whole RNA isolate, giving expressed TCRB sequences. TCRdb's table, derived via immunoSEQ multiplex PCR, lists solely in-frame clones and lacks some. Among about 620,000 clones listed, around 15% were seen once. Specimen: naive CD4+ T cells from blood. These receptors originate from a man younger than 35 in good health.

The chain couples TRBV28 to TRBJ2-1; 14 bases line up with TRBD2. The germline CDR1 and CDR2 sequences are MDHEN and SYDVKM. Trimming took 6 bases from V and 10 from J; bases not matched to a gene: 5. This CDR3 spans 14 amino acids. CDR3 amino acids: CASSPGLAGVEQFF. The CDR3 bases are TGTGCCAGCAGCCCGGGACTAGCGGGAGTAGAGCAGTTCTTC.

The chain employs TRBV25-1 and TRBJ1-1; 9 positions agree with TRBD1. J was trimmed by 5 bases and V by 6 bases; bases with no gene match: 7. From germline, CDR1 is MGHDK and CDR2 SYGVNS. This CDR3 contains 14 residues. The chain's CDR3 is CASRGQGRGTEAFF. In nucleotides, the CDR3 is TGTGCCAGCAGGGGACAGGGCCGAGGGACTGAAGCTTTCTTT.

This clone has a handful of counts. The chain is built from TRBV27 and TRBJ2-3, with 8 bases matching TRBD1. Germline assignment: CDR1 MNHEY and CDR2 SMNVEV (reference sequence). The CDR3 length is 14 residues. The trim removed 0 bases at V and 5 bases at J, leaving 1 base unmatched. The CDR3 here is CASSLSTGGDTQYF. The CDR3 DNA reads as TGTGCCAGCAGTTTATCCACAGGGGGAGATACGCAGTATTTT.

The chain carries TRBV23-1 and TRBJ2-2; no definite D call. TRBV23-1 counts as an open reading frame of uncertain function. Deletions cut 2 bases from V and 1 base from J, with 8 bases between. The CDR3 has 15 amino acids. The CDR3 loop is CASSQSRQNTGELFF. The CDR3 DNA follows: TGCGCCAGCAGTCAAAGTCGACAGAACACCGGGGAGCTGTTTTTT.